A selection of T cell receptor beta chains follows, all from one sample in a study of control samples from healthy donors and cancer patients. Generated by immunoSEQ multiplex PCR, the TCRdb table keeps only in-frame clones and is missing some. The data show about 180,000 clones, over 85% seen once. Specimen: blood. Receptors originate from a young man in good health. Both conserved end residues are part of each CDR3. Each record gives: J gene, CDR3 length, clone size, D gene, V gene, CDR3 protein, CDR3 DNA. A D gene is named only where the DNA matches it firmly. Only part of the rows carry a size: once, few, many, or a class if the clone is expanded.

>TRBJ2-5|16|.|TRBD1|TRBV5-1
CASSAAIRQGGETQYF
TGCGCCAGCAGCGCTGCGATCCGACAGGGGGGTGAGACCCAGTACTTC
>TRBJ1-2|13|.|.|TRBV12-3/TRBV12-4
CASSPQGSLGYTF
TGTGCCAGCAGCCCACAGGGTAGTCTCGGCTACACCTTC
>TRBJ1-1|12|.|.|TRBV6-2/TRBV6-3
CASSYYGTEAFF
TGTGCCAGCAGTTACTATGGCACTGAAGCTTTCTTT
>TRBJ2-3|13|.|TRBD1|TRBV6-5
CASRLQGADTQYF
TGTGCCAGCAGGCTACAGGGGGCAGATACGCAGTATTTT
>TRBJ2-1|13|once|.|TRBV12-3/TRBV12-4
CASSLDLEGEQFF
TGTGCCAGCAGTTTGGACCTCGAGGGGGAGCAGTTCTTC
>TRBJ2-1|15|.|TRBD1|TRBV4-3
CASSQGDREYNEQFF
TGCGCCAGCAGCCAGGGTGACAGGGAGTACAATGAGCAGTTCTTC
>TRBJ1-5|14|.|.|TRBV2
CASSEGNSNQPQHF
TGTGCCAGCAGTGAGGGTAATAGCAATCAGCCCCAGCATTTT
>TRBJ1-6|17|.|TRBD1|TRBV30
CALTRDRNQPTNSPLHF
TGTGCCTTAACCCGGGACAGAAATCAACCTACTAATTCACCCCTCCACTTT
>TRBJ2-7|16|.|TRBD2|TRBV18
CASSLIAGGGIDEQYF
TGTGCCAGCTCGCTAATAGCGGGAGGGGGTATAGACGAGCAGTACTTC
>TRBJ1-3|15|.|.|TRBV30
CAWSVIRSSGNTIYF
TGTGCCTGGAGTGTAATTAGGAGCTCTGGAAACACCATATATTTT
>TRBJ1-1|11|.|.|TRBV30
CAWSSARIAFF
TGTGCCTGGAGTTCGGCTCGGATAGCTTTCTTT
>TRBJ1-4|16|.|.|TRBV18
CASSPSAEATNEKLFF
TGTGCCAGCTCACCTTCCGCAGAGGCAACTAATGAAAAACTGTTTTTT
>TRBJ2-7|15|.|.|TRBV21-1
CASSTPDRGLDEQYF
TGTGCCAGCAGCACCCCCGACAGGGGGCTCGACGAGCAGTACTTC
>TRBJ2-5|15|.|TRBD1|TRBV5-4
CASSTGDRGSETQYF
TGTGCCAGCAGCACAGGGGACAGGGGATCGGAGACCCAGTACTTC
>TRBJ1-5|15|.|.|TRBV4-2
CASSQDWAGLQPRHF
TGTGCCAGCAGCCAAGACTGGGCCGGGCTCCAGCCCCGGCATTTT
>TRBJ2-7|13|.|TRBD1|TRBV7-2
CASSPNRGYEQYF
TGTGCCAGCAGCCCTAACAGGGGCTACGAGCAGTACTTC
>TRBJ2-1|15|.|TRBD2|TRBV3-1/TRBV3-2
CASSQRGGLGNEQFF
TGTGCCAGCAGCCAGCGGGGGGGCCTCGGCAATGAGCAGTTCTTC
>TRBJ1-3|18|.|TRBD1|TRBV9
CASSVGTGGIVSGNTIYF
TGTGCCAGCAGCGTGGGGACAGGGGGCATTGTATCTGGAAACACCATATATTTT
>TRBJ1-4|14|.|.|TRBV2
CASSSGGIDEKLFF
TGTGCCAGCAGTTCTGGAGGGATAGATGAAAAACTGTTTTTT
>TRBJ1-2|11|few|.|TRBV20-1
CSARVVDGYTF
TGCAGTGCTAGAGTTGTGGATGGCTACACCTTC
>TRBJ1-5|14|few|.|TRBV19
CASSSYTGNQPQHF
TGTGCCAGTAGTTCGTACACAGGGAATCAGCCCCAGCATTTT
>TRBJ1-6|16|.|.|TRBV19
CASSSGTRSYNSPLHF
TGTGCCAGTAGTAGCGGGACACGCTCCTATAATTCACCCCTCCACTTT
>TRBJ1-4|15|.|.|TRBV10-3
CAISADSGTNEKLFF
TGTGCCATCAGCGCCGACAGCGGCACTAATGAAAAACTGTTTTTT
>TRBJ2-2|15|.|TRBD1|TRBV5-1
CASSLRQGQTGELFF
TGCGCCAGCAGCCTTCGACAGGGGCAGACCGGGGAGCTGTTTTTT
>TRBJ1-5|16|.|TRBD1|TRBV6-1
CASSVNRDRGHQPQHF
TGTGCCAGCAGTGTCAACCGGGACAGGGGGCATCAGCCCCAGCATTTT